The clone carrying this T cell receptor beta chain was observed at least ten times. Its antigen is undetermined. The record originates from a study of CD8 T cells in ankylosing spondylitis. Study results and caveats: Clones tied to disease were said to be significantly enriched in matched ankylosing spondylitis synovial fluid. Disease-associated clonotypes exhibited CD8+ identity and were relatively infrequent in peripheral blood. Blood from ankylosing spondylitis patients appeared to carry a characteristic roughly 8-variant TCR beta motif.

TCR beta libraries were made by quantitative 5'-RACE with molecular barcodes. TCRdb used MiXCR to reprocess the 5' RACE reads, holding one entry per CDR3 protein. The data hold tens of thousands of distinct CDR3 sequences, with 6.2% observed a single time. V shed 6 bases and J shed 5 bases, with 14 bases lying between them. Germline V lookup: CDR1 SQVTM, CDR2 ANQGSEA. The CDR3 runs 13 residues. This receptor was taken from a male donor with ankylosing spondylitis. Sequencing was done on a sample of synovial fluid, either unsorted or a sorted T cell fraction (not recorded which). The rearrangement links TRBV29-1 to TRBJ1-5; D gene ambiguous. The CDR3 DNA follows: TGCAGCGTCCTTATTGTTGGTGATCAGCCCCAGCATTTT. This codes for CSVLIVGDQPQHF.